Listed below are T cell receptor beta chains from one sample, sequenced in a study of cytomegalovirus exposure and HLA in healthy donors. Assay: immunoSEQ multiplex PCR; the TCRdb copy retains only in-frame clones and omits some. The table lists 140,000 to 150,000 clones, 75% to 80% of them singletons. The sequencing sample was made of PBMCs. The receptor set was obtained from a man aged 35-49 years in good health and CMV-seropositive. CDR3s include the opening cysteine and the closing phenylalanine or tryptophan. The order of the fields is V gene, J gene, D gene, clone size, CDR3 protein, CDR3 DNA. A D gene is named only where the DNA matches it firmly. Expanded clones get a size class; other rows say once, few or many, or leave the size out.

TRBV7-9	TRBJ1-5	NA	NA	CASSRENQPQHF	TGTGCCAGCAGTCGAGAGAATCAGCCCCAGCATTTT
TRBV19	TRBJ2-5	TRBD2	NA	CASSISRTSGGKETQYF	TGTGCCAGTAGTATTTCCCGGACTAGCGGAGGGAAAGAGACCCAGTACTTC
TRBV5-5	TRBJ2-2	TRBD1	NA	CASSLRQGSTGELFF	TGTGCCAGCAGCTTGAGACAGGGATCAACCGGGGAGCTGTTTTTT
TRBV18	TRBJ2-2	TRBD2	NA	CASSQRTSGNVAGELFF	TGTGCCAGCTCACAACGAACTAGCGGGAACGTGGCCGGGGAGCTGTTTTTT
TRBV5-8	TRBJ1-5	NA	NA	CASSLTGTSNQPQHF	TGTGCCAGCAGCTTGACAGGGACCAGCAATCAGCCCCAGCATTTT
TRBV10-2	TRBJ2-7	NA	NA	CASSVLLSYEQYF	TGCGCCAGCAGTGTTCTTCTATCCTACGAGCAGTACTTC
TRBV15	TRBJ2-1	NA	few	CATSRERVYNEQFF	TGTGCCACCAGCAGAGAACGAGTCTACAATGAGCAGTTCTTC
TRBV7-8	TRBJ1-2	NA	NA	CASSLMSGNGYTF	TGTGCCAGCAGCTTAATGTCAGGGAATGGCTACACCTTC
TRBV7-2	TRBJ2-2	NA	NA	CASSWPGRGSNTGELFF	TGTGCCAGCAGCTGGCCCGGCCGGGGGTCGAACACCGGGGAGCTGTTTTTT
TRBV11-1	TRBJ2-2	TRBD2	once	CASRNTGTTNGELFF	TGTGCCAGCAGAAATACCGGGACTACTAACGGGGAGCTGTTTTTT
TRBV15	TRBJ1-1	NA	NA	CATSRDPQGTNTEAFF	TGTGCCACCAGCAGAGATCCGCAGGGGACGAACACTGAAGCTTTCTTT
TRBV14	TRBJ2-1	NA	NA	CASSQDDLGYYNEQFF	TGTGCCAGCAGCCAAGATGACCTGGGCTACTACAATGAGCAGTTCTTC
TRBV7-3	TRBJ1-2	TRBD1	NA	CASSTGQGTGYTF	TGTGCCAGCAGCACAGGACAGGGGACGGGCTACACCTTC
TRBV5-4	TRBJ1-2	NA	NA	CASSLAGGGTQYGYTF	TGTGCCAGCAGCTTGGCCGGCGGGGGGACCCAATATGGCTACACCTTC
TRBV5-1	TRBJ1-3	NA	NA	CASSLGEEVDTIYF	TGCGCCAGCAGCTTGGGTGAGGAGGTGGACACCATATATTTT
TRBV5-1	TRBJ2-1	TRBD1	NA	CASSLGQGSYNEQFF	TGCGCCAGCAGCCTCGGACAGGGATCCTACAATGAGCAGTTCTTC
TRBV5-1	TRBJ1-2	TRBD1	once	CASSLLQGTYGYTF	TGCGCCAGCAGCCTTCTACAGGGGACCTATGGCTACACCTTC
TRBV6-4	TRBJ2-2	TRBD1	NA	CASSEGTGPGGELFF	TGTGCCAGCAGTGAAGGGACAGGGCCAGGCGGGGAGCTGTTTTTT
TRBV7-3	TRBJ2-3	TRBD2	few	CASSTPGLAGSRDTQYF	TGTGCCAGCAGCACCCCGGGATTAGCGGGATCCAGGGATACGCAGTATTTT
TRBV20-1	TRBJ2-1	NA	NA	CSARGDFPWFF	TGCAGTGCTAGAGGGGACTTTCCTTGGTTCTTC
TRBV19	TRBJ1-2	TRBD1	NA	CASSRDSSLLATGGYTF	TGTGCCAGTAGTAGGGACAGCTCCCTTCTCGCAACGGGGGGCTACACCTTC
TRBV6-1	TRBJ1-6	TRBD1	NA	CASSAFRGQGSSYNSPLHF	TGTGCCAGCAGTGCCTTCCGAGGACAGGGGAGCTCCTATAATTCACCCCTCCACTTT
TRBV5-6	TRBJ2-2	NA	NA	CASSLADNGELFF	TGTGCCAGCAGCTTGGCTGACAACGGGGAGCTGTTTTTT
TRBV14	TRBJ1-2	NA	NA	CASSLLGQSYGYTF	TGTGCCAGCAGCCTCCTCGGACAGAGTTATGGCTACACCTTC
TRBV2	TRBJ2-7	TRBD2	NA	CASTEREVLYEQYF	TGTGCCAGCACCGAGCGGGAGGTGCTCTACGAGCAGTACTTC
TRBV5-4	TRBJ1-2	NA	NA	CASGAGQINYGYTF	TGTGCCAGCGGGGCGGGGCAGATTAACTATGGCTACACCTTC
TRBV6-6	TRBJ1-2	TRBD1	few	CASRGTGDGYTF	TGTGCCAGCAGAGGGACAGGGGATGGCTACACCTTC
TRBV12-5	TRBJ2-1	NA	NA	CASGLEVANNNEQFF	TGTGCTAGTGGTTTGGAGGTAGCAAACAACAATGAGCAGTTCTTC
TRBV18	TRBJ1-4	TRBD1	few	CASSAGQNNEKLFF	TGTGCCAGCTCCGCGGGACAGAATAATGAAAAACTGTTTTTT
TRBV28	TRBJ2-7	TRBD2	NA	CASSTSAPYEQYF	TGTGCCAGCAGCACTAGCGCCCCCTACGAGCAGTACTTC
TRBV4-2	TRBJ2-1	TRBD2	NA	CASSHSGTSGTSEQFF	TGTGCCAGCAGCCATTCCGGGACTAGCGGGACGAGTGAGCAGTTCTTC